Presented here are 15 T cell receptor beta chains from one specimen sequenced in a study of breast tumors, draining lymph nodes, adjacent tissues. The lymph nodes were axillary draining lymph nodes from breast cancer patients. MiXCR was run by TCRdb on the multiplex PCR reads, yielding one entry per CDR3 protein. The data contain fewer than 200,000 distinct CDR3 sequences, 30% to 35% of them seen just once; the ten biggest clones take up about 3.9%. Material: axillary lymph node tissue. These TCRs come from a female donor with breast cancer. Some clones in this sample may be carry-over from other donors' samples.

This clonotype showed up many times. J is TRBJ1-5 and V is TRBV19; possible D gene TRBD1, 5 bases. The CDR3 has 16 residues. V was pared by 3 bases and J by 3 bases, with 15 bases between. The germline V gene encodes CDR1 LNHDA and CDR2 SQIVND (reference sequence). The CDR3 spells CASSIYGAMDNQPQHF. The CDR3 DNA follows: TGTGCCAGTAGTATCTATGGGGCAATGGACAATCAGCCCCAGCATTTT.

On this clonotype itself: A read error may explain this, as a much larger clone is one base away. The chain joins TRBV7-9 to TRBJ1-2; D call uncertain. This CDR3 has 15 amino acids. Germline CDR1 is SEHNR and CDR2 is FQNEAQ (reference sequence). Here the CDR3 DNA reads TGTGCCAGCAGCTTAGGCCCAGGCCGAAACTATGGCTACCCCTTC. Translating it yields CASSLGPGRNYGYPF.

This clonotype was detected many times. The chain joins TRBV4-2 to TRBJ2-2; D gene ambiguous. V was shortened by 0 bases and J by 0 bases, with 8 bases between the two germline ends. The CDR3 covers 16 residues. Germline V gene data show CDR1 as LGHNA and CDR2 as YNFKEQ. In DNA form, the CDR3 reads TGTGCCAGCAGCCAAGAAGGCACCCCGAACACCGGGGAGCTGTTTTTT. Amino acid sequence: CASSQEGTPNTGELFF.

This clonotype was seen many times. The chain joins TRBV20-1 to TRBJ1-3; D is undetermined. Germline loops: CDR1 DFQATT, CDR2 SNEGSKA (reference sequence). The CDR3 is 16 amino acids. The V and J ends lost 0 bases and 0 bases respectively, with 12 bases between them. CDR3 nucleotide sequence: TGCAGTGCTAGAGAAAGGGCATGCTGCTCTGGAAACACCATATATTTT. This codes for CSARERACCSGNTIYF.

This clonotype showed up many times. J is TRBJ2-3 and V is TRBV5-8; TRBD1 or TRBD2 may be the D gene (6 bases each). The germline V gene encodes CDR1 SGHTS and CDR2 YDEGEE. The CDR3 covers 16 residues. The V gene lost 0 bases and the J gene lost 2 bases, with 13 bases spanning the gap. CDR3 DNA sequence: TGTGCCAGCAGCTTGGGTACGGGGGCTAACACAGATACGCAGTATTTT. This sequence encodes CASSLGTGANTDTQYF. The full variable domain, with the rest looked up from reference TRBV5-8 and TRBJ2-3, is EAGVTQSPTHLIKTRGQQATLRCSPISGHTSVYWYQQALGLGLQFLLWYDEGEERNRGNFPPRFSGRQFPNYSSELNVNALELEDSALYLCASSLGTGANTDTQYFGPGTRLTVL.

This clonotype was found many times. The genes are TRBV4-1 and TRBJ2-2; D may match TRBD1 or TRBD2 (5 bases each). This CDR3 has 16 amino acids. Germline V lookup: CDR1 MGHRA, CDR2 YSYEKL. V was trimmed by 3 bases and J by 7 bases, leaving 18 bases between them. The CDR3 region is CASSQEGTAKGGELFF. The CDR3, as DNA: TGCGCCAGCAGCCAGGAAGGGACGGCAAAGGGCGGGGAGCTGTTTTTT.

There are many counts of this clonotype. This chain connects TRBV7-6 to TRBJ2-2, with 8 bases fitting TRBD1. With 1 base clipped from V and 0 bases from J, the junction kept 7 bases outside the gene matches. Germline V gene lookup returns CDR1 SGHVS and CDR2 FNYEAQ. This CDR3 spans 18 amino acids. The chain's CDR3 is CASSLVRGQGSNTGELFF. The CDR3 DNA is TGTGCCAGCAGCTTAGTAAGAGGACAGGGCTCGAACACCGGGGAGCTGTTTTTT.

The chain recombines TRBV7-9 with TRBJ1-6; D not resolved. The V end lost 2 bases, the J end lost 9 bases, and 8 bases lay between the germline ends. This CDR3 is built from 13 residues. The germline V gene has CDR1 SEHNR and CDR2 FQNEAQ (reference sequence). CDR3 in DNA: TGTGCCAGCAGCTTACGTGGGAGTTCACCCCTCCACTTT. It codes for CASSLRGSSPLHF.

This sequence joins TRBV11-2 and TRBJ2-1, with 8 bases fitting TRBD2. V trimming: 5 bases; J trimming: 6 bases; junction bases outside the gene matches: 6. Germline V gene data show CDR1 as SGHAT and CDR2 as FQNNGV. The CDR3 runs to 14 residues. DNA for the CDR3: TGTGCCAGCAGCACAACTAGCGGATCCAATGAGCAGTTCTTC. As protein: CASSTTSGSNEQFF.

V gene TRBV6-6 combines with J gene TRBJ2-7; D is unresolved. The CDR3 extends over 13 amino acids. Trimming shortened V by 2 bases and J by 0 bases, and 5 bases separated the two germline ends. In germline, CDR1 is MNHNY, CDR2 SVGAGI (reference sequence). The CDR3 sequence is CASSYSRSYEQYF. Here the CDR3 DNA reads TGTGCCAGCAGTTACAGCCGCTCCTACGAGCAGTACTTC.

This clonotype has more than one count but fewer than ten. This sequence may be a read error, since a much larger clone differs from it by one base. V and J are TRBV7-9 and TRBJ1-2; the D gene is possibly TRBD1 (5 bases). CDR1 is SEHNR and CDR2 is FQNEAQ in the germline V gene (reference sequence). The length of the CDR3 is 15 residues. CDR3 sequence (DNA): TGTGCCAGCAGCTTATCAAGGACGGGGGACTATGGCTACCCCTTC. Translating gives CASSLSRTGDYGYPF.

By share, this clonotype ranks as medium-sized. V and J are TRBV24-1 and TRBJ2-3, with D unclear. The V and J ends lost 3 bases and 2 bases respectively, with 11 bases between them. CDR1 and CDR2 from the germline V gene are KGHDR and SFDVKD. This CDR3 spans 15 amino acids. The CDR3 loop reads CATSDRTEHTDTQYF. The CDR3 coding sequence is TGTGCCACCAGTGATAGGACGGAGCACACAGATACGCAGTATTTT.

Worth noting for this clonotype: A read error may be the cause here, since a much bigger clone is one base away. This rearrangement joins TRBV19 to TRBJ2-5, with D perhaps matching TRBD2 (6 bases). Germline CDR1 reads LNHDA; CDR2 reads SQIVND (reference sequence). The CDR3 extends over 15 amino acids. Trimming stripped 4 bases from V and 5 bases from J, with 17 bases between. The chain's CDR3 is CASSRSVRRGETQYF. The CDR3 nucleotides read TGTGCCAGTAGTAGGTCCGTACGACGGGGGGAGACCCAGTACTTC.

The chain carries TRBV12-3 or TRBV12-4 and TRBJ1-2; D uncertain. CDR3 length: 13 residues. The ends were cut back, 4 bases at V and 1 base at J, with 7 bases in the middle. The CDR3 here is CASSSEINYGYTF. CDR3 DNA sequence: TGTGCCAGCAGTTCAGAAATTAACTATGGCTACACCTTC.

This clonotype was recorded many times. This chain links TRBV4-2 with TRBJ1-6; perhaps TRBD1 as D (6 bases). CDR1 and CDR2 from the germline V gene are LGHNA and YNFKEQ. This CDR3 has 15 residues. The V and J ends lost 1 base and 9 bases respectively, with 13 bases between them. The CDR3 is CASSQAGQTFSPLHF. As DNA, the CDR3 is TGTGCCAGCAGCCAAGCAGGACAGACATTTTCACCCCTCCACTTT.